This entry is about one TCR beta chain. The antigen is unknown. The data stem from a study of cytomegalovirus exposure and HLA in healthy donors. General study points: Most TCRs appeared rarely, but some public TCRs recurred in many donors.

The CDR3 extends over 17 amino acids. Per germline, CDR1 SGHAT and CDR2 FQNNGV. The germline V and J ends were trimmed by 0 bases and 4 bases, with 16 bases remaining between them. The PCR was carried out with 60 Vbeta primers and 13 Jbeta primers. Sequenced by immunoSEQ multiplex PCR; TCRdb stores in-frame clones only, minus some. The record lists some 70,000 clones, of which the ten most abundant hold about 0.83%. What was sequenced was PBMCs. This TCR came from a boy younger than 18 in good health and CMV-seronegative. The chain joins TRBV11-2 to TRBJ2-1, with TRBD1 as a possible D gene (6 bases). The CDR3 loop reads CASSLEPRDTRYNEQFF. Written as DNA, the CDR3 is TGTGCCAGCAGCTTAGAACCCCGGGACACCCGTTACAATGAGCAGTTCTTC.